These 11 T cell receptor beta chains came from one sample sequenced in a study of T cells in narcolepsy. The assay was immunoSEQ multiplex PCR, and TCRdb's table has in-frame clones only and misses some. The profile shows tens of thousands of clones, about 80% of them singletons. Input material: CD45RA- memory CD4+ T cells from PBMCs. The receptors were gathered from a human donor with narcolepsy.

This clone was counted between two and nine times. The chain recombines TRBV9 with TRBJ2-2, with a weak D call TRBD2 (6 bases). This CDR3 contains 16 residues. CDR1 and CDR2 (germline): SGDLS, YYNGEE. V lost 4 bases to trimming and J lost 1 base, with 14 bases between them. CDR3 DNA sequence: TGTGCCAGCAGCTGGGCGCAGCGGGTGAACACCGGGGAGCTGTTTTTT. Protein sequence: CASSWAQRVNTGELFF.

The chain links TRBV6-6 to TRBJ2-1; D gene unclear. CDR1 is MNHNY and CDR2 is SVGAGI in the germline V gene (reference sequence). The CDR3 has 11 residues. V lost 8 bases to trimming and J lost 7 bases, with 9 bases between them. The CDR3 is CASALGNEQFF. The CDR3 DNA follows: TGTGCCAGCGCGCTGGGAAATGAGCAGTTCTTC.

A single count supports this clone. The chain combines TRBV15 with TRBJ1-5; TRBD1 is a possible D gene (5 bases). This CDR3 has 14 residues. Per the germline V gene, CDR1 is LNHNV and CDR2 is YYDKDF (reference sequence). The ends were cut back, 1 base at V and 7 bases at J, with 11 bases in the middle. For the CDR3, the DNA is TGTGCCACCAGCAGAGCGCAGGGAAGGCAGCCCCAGCATTTT. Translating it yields CATSRAQGRQPQHF.

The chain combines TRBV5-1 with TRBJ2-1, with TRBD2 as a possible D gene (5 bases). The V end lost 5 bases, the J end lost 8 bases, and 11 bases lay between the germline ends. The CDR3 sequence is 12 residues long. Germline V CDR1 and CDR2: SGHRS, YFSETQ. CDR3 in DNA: TGCGCCAGCAGAAGGGAGCTCTATGAGCAGTTCTTC. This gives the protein CASRRELYEQFF.

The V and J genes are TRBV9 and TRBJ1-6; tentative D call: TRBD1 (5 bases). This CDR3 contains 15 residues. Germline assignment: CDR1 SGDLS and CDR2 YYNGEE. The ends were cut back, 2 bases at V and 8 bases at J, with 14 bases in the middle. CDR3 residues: CASSVRQTYDSPLHF. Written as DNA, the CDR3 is TGTGCCAGCAGCGTCCGACAGACCTACGATTCACCCCTCCACTTT.

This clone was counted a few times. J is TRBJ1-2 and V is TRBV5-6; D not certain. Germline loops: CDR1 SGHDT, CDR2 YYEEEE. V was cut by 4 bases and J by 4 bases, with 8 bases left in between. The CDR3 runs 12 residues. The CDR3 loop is CASSPGPYGYTF. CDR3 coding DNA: TGTGCCAGCAGCCCCGGACCCTATGGCTACACCTTC.

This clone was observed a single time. The CDR3 region has the DNA TGTGCCAGCACTAACGACAGGGTGTTGGTGAACACTGAAGCTTTCTTT. It encodes CASTNDRVLVNTEAFF. V usage is TRBV11-3 and J usage is TRBJ1-1; 7 bases fit TRBD1. Trimming removed 7 bases from V and 0 bases from J; junction bases left unmatched: 11. Germline CDR1 and CDR2: SGHNT and YENEEA. There are 16 residues in the CDR3.

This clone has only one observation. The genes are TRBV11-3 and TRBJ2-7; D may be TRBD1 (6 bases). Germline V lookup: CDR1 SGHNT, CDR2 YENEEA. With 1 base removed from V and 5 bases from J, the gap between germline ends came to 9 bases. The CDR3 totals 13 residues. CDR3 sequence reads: CASSLAAGDEQYF. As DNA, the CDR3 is TGTGCCAGCAGCTTAGCGGCAGGGGACGAGCAGTACTTC.

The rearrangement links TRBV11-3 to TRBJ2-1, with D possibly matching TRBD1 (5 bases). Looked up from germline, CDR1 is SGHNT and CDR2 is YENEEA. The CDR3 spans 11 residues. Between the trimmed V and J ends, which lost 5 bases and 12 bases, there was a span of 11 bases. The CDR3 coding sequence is TGTGCCAGCAGCCCACGACAGATGCAGTTCTTC. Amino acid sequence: CASSPRQMQFF. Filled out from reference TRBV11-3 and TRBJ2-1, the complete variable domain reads EAGVVQSPRYKIIEKKQPVAFWCNPISGHNTLYWYLQNLGQGPELLIRYENEEAVDDSQLPKDRFSAERLKGVDSTLKIQPAELGDSAVYLCASSPRQMQFFGPGTRLTVL.

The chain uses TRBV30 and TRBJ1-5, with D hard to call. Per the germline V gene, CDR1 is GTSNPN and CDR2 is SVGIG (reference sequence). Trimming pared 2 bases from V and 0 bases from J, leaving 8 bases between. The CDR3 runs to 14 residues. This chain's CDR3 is CAWSLTSSNQPQHF. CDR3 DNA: TGTGCCTGGAGTCTAACAAGTAGCAATCAGCCCCAGCATTTT.

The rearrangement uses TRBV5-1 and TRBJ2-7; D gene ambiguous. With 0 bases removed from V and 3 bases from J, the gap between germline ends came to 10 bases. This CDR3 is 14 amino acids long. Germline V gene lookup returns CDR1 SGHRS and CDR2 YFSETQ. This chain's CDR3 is CASSLDPSIYEQYF. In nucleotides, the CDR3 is TGCGCCAGCAGCTTGGATCCCTCGATCTACGAGCAGTACTTC.